This TCR beta chain was identified in a study of long-term antiretroviral therapy in people with HIV. Study observations and caveats: Clones with expansion before ART led the repertoire at all time points. Diversity remained lower than transplant donor controls, even though it increased after ART.

Running of the v3.0 immunoSEQ assay took place at survey level. Libraries were prepared by immunoSEQ multiplex PCR; TCRdb keeps only in-frame clonotypes and omits some of them. The table lists under 45,000 clones, less than 90% of them singletons. A note on this clone: What it binds is not known.

All participants with HIV were treated in the United States. Every sample had roughly 1-11 million cryopreserved PBMC in it before DNA extraction. CDR3 length equals 14 residues. Germline CDR1 is MNHEY and CDR2 is SVGAGI. V was clipped by 0 bases and J by 0 bases, with 5 bases between them. The clonotype was recovered from a man aged 18 to 30 with HIV. The chain links TRBV6-5 to TRBJ1-1; D unresolved. This specimen was unsorted PBMCs, taken 1 year after starting antiretroviral therapy. CDR3 protein: CASSYSILNTEAFF. The DNA of the CDR3 is TGTGCCAGCAGTTACTCCATCTTGAACACTGAAGCTTTCTTT.